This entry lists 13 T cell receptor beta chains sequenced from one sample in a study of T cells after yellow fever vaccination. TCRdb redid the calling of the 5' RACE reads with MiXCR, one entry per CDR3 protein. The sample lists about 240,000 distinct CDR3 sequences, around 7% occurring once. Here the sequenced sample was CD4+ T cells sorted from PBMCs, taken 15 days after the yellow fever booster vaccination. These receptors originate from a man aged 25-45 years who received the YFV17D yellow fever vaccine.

CDR3 residues: CASSLLAGGITDTQYF. The CDR3 DNA sequence: TGTGCCAGCAGCCTACTAGCGGGAGGGATCACAGATACGCAGTATTTT. The chain carries TRBV11-2 and TRBJ2-3; 13 bases map to TRBD2. Germline V CDR1 and CDR2: SGHAT, FQNNGV. Losses at the gene ends were 5 bases for V and 2 bases for J; bases not matched to a gene: 4. CDR3 length equals 16 residues.

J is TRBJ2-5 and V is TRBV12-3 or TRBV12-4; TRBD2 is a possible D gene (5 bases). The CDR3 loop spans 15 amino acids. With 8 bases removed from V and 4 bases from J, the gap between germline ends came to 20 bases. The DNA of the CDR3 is TGTGCCAGCTGTGCACGAGGAGGAAAACTAGAGACCCAGTACTTC. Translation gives CASCARGGKLETQYF.

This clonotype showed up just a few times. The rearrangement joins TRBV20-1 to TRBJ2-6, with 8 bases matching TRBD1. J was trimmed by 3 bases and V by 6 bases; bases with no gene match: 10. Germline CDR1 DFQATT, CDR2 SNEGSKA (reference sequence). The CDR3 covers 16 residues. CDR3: CSASSGGLYGANVLTF. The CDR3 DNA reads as TGCAGTGCCTCGTCAGGGGGCTTGTATGGGGCCAACGTCCTGACTTTC.

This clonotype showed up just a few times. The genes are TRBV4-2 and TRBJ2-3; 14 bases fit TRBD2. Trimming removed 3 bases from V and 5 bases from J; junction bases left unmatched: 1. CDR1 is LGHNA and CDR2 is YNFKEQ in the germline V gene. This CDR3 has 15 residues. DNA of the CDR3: TGTGCCAGCAGCCACGGACTAGCGGGAGGAGATACGCAGTATTTT. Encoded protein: CASSHGLAGGDTQYF.

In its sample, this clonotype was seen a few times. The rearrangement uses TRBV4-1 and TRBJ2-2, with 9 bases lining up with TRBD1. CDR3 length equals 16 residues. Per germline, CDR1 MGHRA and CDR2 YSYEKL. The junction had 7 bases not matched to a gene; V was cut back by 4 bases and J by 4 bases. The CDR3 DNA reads TGCGCCAGCAGCCTCTTCGACAGGGGGGGCACCGGGGAGCTGTTTTTT. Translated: CASSLFDRGGTGELFF.

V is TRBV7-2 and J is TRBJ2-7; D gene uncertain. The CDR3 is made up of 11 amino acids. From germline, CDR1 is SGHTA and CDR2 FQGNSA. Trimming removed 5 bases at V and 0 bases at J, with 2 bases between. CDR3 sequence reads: CASSDSYEQYF. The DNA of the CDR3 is TGTGCCAGCAGCGACTCCTACGAGCAGTACTTC.

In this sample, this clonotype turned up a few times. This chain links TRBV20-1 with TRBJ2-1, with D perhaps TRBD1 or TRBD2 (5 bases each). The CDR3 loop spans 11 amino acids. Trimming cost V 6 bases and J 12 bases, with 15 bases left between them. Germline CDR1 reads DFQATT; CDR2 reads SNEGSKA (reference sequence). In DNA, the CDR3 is TGCAGTGCGCTTAGGAGTGGGGGGCAGTTCTTC. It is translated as CSALRSGGQFF.

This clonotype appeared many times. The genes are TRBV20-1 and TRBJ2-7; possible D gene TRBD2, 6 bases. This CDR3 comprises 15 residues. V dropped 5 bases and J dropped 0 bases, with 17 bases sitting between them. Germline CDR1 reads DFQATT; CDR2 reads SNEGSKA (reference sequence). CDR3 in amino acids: CSAGLGGKSSYEQYF. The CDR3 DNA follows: TGCAGTGCTGGCCTGGGCGGGAAAAGCTCCTACGAGCAGTACTTC.

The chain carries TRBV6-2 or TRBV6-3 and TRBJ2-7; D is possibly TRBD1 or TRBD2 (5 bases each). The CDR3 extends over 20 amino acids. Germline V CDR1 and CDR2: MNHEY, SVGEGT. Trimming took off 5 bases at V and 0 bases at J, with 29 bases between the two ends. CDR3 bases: TGTGCCAGCAGTCCCGCCCGAGGCGGAAGCGGAGCCAGGGCCTCCTACGAGCAGTACTTC. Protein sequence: CASSPARGGSGARASYEQYF.

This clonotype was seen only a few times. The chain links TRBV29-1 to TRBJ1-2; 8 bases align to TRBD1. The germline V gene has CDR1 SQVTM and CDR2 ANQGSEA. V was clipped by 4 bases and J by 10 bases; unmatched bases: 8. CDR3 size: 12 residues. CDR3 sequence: CSVVVQGVIYTF. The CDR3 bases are TGCAGCGTTGTGGTACAGGGGGTCATCTACACCTTC.

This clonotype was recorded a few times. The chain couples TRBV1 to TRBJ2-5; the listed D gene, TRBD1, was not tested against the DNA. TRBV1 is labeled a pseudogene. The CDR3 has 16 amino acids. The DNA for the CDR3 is TGCACCAGCAGCCACACCGTTGGACACGTCCAGGGGACCGCCGGCTTC. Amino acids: CTSSHTVGHVQGTAGF.

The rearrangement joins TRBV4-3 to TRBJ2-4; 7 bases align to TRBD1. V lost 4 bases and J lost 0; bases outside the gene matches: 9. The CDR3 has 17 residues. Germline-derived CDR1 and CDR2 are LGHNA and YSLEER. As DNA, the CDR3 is TGCGCCAGCAGCCGGGACAGTAAAAGTCTAGCCAAAAACATTCAGTACTTC. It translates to CASSRDSKSLAKNIQYF.

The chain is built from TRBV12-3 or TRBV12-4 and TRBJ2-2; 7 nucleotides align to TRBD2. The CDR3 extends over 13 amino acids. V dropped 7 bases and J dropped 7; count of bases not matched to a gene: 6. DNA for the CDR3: TGTGCCAGCACGGGGGGAGTAGGCGGGGAGCTGTTTTTT. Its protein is CASTGGVGGELFF.